Presented here are 15 T cell receptor beta chains from one specimen sequenced in a study of T cell changes during pregnancy in multiple sclerosis. This table comes from immunoSEQ multiplex PCR, and its TCRdb copy is limited to in-frame clones, with some not included. The sample holds about 67,000 clones, about 91% seen once. The sample here was peripheral blood, taken in the first trimester of pregnancy. These receptors were obtained from a female donor with multiple sclerosis, enrolled in a pregnancy study.

This clone was observed a handful of times. This sequence joins TRBV6-5 and TRBJ2-7; D is possibly TRBD1 (5 bases). Between the trimmed V and J ends, which lost 7 bases and 7 bases, there was a span of 14 bases. Germline-derived CDR1 and CDR2 are MNHEY and SVGAGI. The CDR3 has 12 residues. The CDR3 region is CASKATVYEQYF. For the CDR3, the DNA is TGTGCCAGCAAGGCGACAGTTTATGAGCAGTACTTC.

This clone was seen a few times. V gene TRBV9 combines with J gene TRBJ1-1; TRBD1 agrees at 7 bases. The CDR3 has 15 residues. Germline V gene lookup returns CDR1 SGDLS and CDR2 YYNGEE. After removal of 0 bases from V and 1 base from J, the junction contained 3 bases not matched to a gene. The CDR3 reads CASSVGNRGNTEAFF. In DNA form, the CDR3 reads TGTGCCAGCAGCGTAGGGAACAGGGGGAACACTGAAGCTTTCTTT.

CDR3 protein: CAIMADSRTSGRGYEQYF. CDR3 coding DNA: TGTGCCATCATGGCGGACTCCCGGACTAGCGGGAGGGGCTACGAGCAGTACTTC. The chain is built from TRBV10-3 and TRBJ2-7, with 15 bases that match TRBD2. V trimming: 7 bases; J trimming: 3 bases; junction bases outside the gene matches: 13. Per germline, CDR1 ENHRY and CDR2 SYGVKD. The CDR3 consists of 18 residues.

This clone has only one observation. The chain uses TRBV6-1 and TRBJ2-6, with a possible D match to TRBD2 (6 bases). Trimming removed 8 bases at V and 2 bases at J, with 13 bases between. The CDR3 contains 15 residues. Germline CDR1 and CDR2: MNHNS and SASEGT. The CDR3 region is CASANGGTGANVLTF. The CDR3 DNA is TGTGCCAGCGCTAATGGGGGGACTGGGGCCAACGTCCTGACTTTC.

The chain recombines TRBV6-1 with TRBJ1-2; 9 nucleotides line up with TRBD1. After removal of 8 bases from V and 2 bases from J, the junction contained 3 bases not matched to a gene. Looked up from germline, CDR1 is MNHNS and CDR2 is SASEGT. The CDR3 runs to 13 residues. The CDR3 nucleotides are TGTGCCAGCGAGACAGGGGGGAACTATGGCTACACCTTC. Translation gives CASETGGNYGYTF.

V usage is TRBV6-5 and J usage is TRBJ2-7; 8 positions match TRBD2. Germline V gene lookup returns CDR1 MNHEY and CDR2 SVGAGI. The junction had 7 bases not matched to a gene; V was cut back by 0 bases and J by 3 bases. This CDR3 is built from 16 residues. CDR3 residues: CASSYSSSGRHYEQYF. The CDR3 DNA reads as TGTGCCAGCAGTTACTCGTCGAGCGGGAGACACTACGAGCAGTACTTC.

The chain carries TRBV27 and TRBJ2-3; D is ambiguous. This CDR3 has 17 residues. The V gene's germline CDR1 is MNHEY and CDR2 SMNVEV (reference sequence). V shed 4 bases and J shed 0 bases, with 17 bases lying between them. Here the CDR3 DNA reads TGTGCCAGCAGTTCACCACGCGGAACAAGAAGCACAGATACGCAGTATTTT. Its translation: CASSSPRGTRSTDTQYF.

This chain uses TRBV7-8 with TRBJ2-3; 8 bases align to TRBD2. Looked up from germline, CDR1 is SGHVS and CDR2 is FQNEAQ. This CDR3 is 16 amino acids long. V was pared by 2 bases and J by 3 bases, with 7 bases of the junction left unmatched. CDR3 nucleotides: TGTGCCAGCAGCTTATCCCTAGCGGGTATAACAGATACGCAGTATTTT. Amino acid sequence: CASSLSLAGITDTQYF.

This clone was detected only once. The rearrangement joins TRBV27 to TRBJ1-2; the match to TRBD1 covers 8 bases. Germline loops: CDR1 MNHEY, CDR2 SMNVEV (reference sequence). The CDR3 loop spans 15 amino acids. The V and J ends lost 5 bases and 6 bases, in that order; junction bases with no gene match: 11. CDR3: CASSPNTRGRNGYTF. Here the CDR3 DNA reads TGTGCCAGCAGTCCAAATACCAGGGGGCGCAATGGCTACACCTTC.

The chain has TRBV19 and TRBJ2-3; no clear D gene. This CDR3 region has 14 residues. V dropped 1 base and J dropped 3 bases, with 8 bases sitting between them. CDR1 is LNHDA and CDR2 is SQIVND in the germline V gene (reference sequence). CDR3 nucleotides: TGTGCCAGTAGTATAGGAGTCGGGACAGATACGCAGTATTTT. This sequence encodes CASSIGVGTDTQYF.

This chain connects TRBV10-2 to TRBJ2-7; 8 bases match TRBD2. Germline CDR1 WSHSY, CDR2 SAAADI. V shed 7 bases, J shed 4 bases, and the junction held 6 bases outside the gene matches. The CDR3 runs 13 residues. The CDR3 here is CASKSGTSYEQYF. The CDR3 DNA sequence: TGCGCCAGCAAATCCGGGACTAGTTACGAGCAGTACTTC.

V usage is TRBV5-6 and J usage is TRBJ2-1; 9 nucleotides align to TRBD1. Germline CDR1 SGHDT, CDR2 YYEEEE. V shed 4 bases, J shed 5 bases, and the junction held 10 bases outside the gene matches. This CDR3 has 16 amino acids. The chain's CDR3 is CASSVTGTGKNNEQFF. In DNA, the CDR3 is TGTGCCAGCAGCGTAACCGGGACAGGGAAAAACAATGAGCAGTTCTTC.

This rearrangement joins TRBV7-6 to TRBJ2-7; 7 nucleotides match TRBD2. The J segment lost 5 bases and the V segment lost 6 bases, leaving 7 bases of the junction unmatched. The CDR3 has 13 residues. CDR1 SGHVS and CDR2 FNYEAQ come from the germline V gene. The CDR3 DNA reads as TGTGCCAGCAGATCCGGACTAGGGAACGAGCAGTACTTC. Translated, it gives CASRSGLGNEQYF.

This sequence joins TRBV30 and TRBJ1-2; 7 nucleotides agree with TRBD1. The CDR3 is made up of 12 amino acids. Germline V gene data show CDR1 as GTSNPN and CDR2 as SVGIG (reference sequence). V trimming: 8 bases; J trimming: 4 bases; junction bases outside the gene matches: 7. CDR3 amino acids: CAARQGPYGYTF. The DNA for the CDR3 is TGTGCCGCCAGACAGGGCCCCTATGGCTACACCTTC.

The chain employs TRBV5-6 and TRBJ1-2; TRBD1 is a possible D gene (5 bases). Trimming stripped 5 bases from V and 10 bases from J, with 21 bases between. The CDR3 sequence is 14 residues long. Germline CDR1 and CDR2: SGHDT and YYEEEE. The CDR3 loop reads CASSLYSQDWDYTF. The CDR3 coding sequence is TGTGCCAGCAGTCTGTATTCACAGGATTGGGACTACACCTTC.